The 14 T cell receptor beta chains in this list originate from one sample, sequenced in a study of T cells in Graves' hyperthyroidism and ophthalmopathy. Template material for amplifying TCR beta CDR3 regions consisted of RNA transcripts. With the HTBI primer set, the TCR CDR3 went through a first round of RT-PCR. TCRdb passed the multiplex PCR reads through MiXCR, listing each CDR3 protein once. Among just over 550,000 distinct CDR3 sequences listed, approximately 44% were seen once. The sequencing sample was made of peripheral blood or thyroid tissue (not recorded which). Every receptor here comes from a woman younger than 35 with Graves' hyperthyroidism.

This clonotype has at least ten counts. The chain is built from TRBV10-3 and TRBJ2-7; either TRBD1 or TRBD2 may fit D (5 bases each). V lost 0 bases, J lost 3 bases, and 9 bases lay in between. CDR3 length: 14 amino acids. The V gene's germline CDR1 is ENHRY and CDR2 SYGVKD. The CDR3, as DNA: TGTGCCATCAGTGAGTCAGTTGGGGGCTACGAGCAGTACTTC. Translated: CAISESVGGYEQYF.

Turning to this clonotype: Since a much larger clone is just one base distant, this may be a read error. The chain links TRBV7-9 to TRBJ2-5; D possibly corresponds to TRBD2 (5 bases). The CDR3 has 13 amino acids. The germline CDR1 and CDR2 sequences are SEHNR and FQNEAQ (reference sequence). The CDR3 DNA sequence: TGTGCCGGCAGCTTAGACGGGGTTCAGACCCAGTACTTC. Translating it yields CAGSLDGVQTQYF.

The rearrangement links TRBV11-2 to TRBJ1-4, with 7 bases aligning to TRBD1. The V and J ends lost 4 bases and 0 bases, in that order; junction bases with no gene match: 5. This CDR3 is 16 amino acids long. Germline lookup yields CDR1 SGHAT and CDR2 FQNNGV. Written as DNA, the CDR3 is TGTGCCAGCAGCTCGACAGGGTTCTCAACTAATGAAAAACTGTTTTTT. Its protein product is CASSSTGFSTNEKLFF.

The CDR3 is CASSLTGFGQPQHF. The CDR3 region has the DNA TGTGCCAGCAGCCTGACAGGTTTTGGTCAGCCCCAGCATTTT. This chain uses TRBV7-9 with TRBJ1-5; weak D call: TRBD1 (6 bases). V was trimmed by 5 bases and J by 6 bases, leaving 14 bases between them. CDR3 size: 14 residues. Germline V gene sequence: CDR1 SEHNR, CDR2 FQNEAQ (reference sequence).

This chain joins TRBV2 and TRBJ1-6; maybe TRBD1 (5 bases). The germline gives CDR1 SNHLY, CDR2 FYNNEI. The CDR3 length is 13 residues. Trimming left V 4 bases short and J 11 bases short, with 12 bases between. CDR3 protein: CASSVRGVAPLHF. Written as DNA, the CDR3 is TGTGCCAGCAGTGTGAGAGGGGTTGCACCCCTCCACTTT.

The CDR3 spells CASKYRDLSYEQYF. For the CDR3, the DNA is TGTGCCAGCAAATACCGGGACTTATCCTACGAGCAGTACTTC. V gene TRBV2 combines with J gene TRBJ2-7; possible D gene TRBD2, 6 bases. Germline V gives CDR1 SNHLY, CDR2 FYNNEI. This CDR3 contains 14 residues. V dropped 7 bases and J dropped 1 base, with 14 bases sitting between them. The full variable domain, its missing parts supplied by reference TRBV2 and TRBJ2-7, is EPEVTQTPSHQVTQMGQEVILRCVPISNHLYFYWYRQILGQKVEFLVSFYNNEISEKSEIFDDQFSVERPDGSNFTLKIRSTKLEDSAMYFCASKYRDLSYEQYFGPGTRLTVT.

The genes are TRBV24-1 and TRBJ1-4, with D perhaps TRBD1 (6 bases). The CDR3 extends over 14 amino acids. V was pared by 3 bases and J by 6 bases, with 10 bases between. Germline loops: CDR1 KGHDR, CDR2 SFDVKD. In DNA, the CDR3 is TGTGCCACCAGTGATGCTAGGACAGATGAAAAACTGTTTTTT. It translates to CATSDARTDEKLFF.

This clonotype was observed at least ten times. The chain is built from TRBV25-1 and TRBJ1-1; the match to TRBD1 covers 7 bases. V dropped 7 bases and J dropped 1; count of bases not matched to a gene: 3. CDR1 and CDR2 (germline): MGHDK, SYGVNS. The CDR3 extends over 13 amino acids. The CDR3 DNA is TGTGCCAGCAAGGGGGCGACGAACACTGAAGCTTTCTTT. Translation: CASKGATNTEAFF.

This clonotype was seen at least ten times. In DNA, the CDR3 is TGTGCCACCAGTGACTTCGGGACGGGCGAGCAGTACTTC. This gives the protein CATSDFGTGEQYF. This chain connects TRBV24-1 to TRBJ2-7, with D possibly being TRBD1 or TRBD2 (5 bases each). The CDR3 is 13 residues long. V was cut by 4 bases and J by 6 bases, with 12 bases left in between. From germline, CDR1 is KGHDR and CDR2 SFDVKD.

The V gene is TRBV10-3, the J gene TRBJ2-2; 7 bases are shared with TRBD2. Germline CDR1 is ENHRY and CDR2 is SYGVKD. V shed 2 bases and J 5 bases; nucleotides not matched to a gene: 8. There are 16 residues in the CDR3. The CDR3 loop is CAISERAAGETGELFF. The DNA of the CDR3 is TGTGCCATCAGTGAGCGGGCTGCGGGAGAAACCGGGGAGCTGTTTTTT.

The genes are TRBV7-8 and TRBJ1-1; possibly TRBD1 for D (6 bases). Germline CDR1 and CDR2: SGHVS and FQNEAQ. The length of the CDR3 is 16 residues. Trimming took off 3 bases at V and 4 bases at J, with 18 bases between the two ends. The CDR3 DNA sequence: TGTGCCAGCAGCTTCCGGACAGTGGCCCTTCGCACTGAAGCTTTCTTT. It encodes CASSFRTVALRTEAFF.

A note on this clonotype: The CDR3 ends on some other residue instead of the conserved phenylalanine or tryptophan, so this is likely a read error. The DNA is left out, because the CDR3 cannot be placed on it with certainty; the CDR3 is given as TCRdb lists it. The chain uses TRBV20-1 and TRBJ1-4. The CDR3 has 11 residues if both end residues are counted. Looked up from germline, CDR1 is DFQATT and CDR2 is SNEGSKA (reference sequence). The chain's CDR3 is CSARDTSGRHY.

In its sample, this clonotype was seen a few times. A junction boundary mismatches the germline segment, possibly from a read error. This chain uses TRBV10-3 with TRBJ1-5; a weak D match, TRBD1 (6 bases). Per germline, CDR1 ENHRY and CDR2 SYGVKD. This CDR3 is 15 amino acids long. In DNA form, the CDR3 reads TGTGCCAGCAGTTACGGCGGACAGCCGGATCAGCCCCAGCATTTT. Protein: CASSYGGQPDQPQHF.

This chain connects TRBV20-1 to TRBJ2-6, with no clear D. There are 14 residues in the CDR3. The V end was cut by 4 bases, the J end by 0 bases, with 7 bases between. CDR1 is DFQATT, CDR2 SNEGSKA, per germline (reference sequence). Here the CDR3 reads CSANTNSGANVLTF. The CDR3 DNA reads TGCAGTGCTAATACCAACTCTGGGGCCAACGTCCTGACTTTC.